Listed below are T cell receptor beta chains from one sample, sequenced in a study of blood T cell repertoires in COVID-19. Using immunoSEQ multiplex PCR, the repertoire was profiled, and TCRdb retains in-frame clones only, with some absent. The profile shows 95,000 to 150,000 clones, roughly 89% of them singletons. Sequenced: peripheral blood. Source of these receptors: a man between 35 and 55 years old with acute or convalescent COVID-19. Each CDR3 is given with its conserved first and last residue. The D gene is left open where the match is weak. Where a row states a size, it is once, few, many or the class of an expanded clone; other rows omit it.

D,J,size,V,CDR3,DNA
-,TRBJ2-6,-,TRBV18,CASSPEVMGANVLTF,TGTGCCAGCTCACCAGAGGTGATGGGGGCCAACGTCCTGACTTTC
-,TRBJ2-1,-,TRBV2,CASSAAGAGSYNEQFF,TGTGCCAGCAGTGCGGCAGGGGCTGGTAGCTACAATGAGCAGTTCTTC
TRBD1,TRBJ1-2,-,TRBV19,CASSTGQANGYTF,TGTGCCAGTAGTACCGGACAGGCTAATGGCTACACCTTC
TRBD2,TRBJ2-1,-,TRBV30,CAWVTSGGLSEQFF,TGTGCCTGGGTCACTAGCGGGGGGTTGAGTGAGCAGTTCTTC
-,TRBJ1-6,-,TRBV4-1,CASSRQQGNLHF,TGCGCCAGCAGCCGGCAGCAGGGTAACCTCCACTTT
-,TRBJ1-1,-,TRBV5-5,CASSFTGNTEAFF,TGTGCCAGCAGTTTTACAGGGAACACTGAAGCTTTCTTT
TRBD2,TRBJ2-1,-,TRBV5-4,CASSLPAGGLHEQFF,TGTGCCAGCAGCTTGCCGGCGGGGGGGCTCCATGAGCAGTTCTTC
TRBD2,TRBJ2-1,-,TRBV6-6,CASSYSGLAGEQFF,TGTGCCAGCAGTTACTCCGGACTAGCGGGAGAACAGTTCTTC
-,TRBJ1-4,few,TRBV7-2,CASSWGGATNEKLFF,TGTGCCAGCAGCTGGGGGGGGGCAACTAATGAAAAACTGTTTTTT
-,TRBJ2-3,-,TRBV3-1/TRBV3-2,CASSLSADTQYF,TGTGCCAGCAGCCTTAGTGCAGATACGCAGTATTTT
-,TRBJ2-7,-,TRBV6-5,CASSPVYSPYEQYF,TGTGCCAGCAGCCCCGTCTACAGTCCCTACGAGCAGTACTTC
-,TRBJ1-1,-,TRBV2,CASIAANMNTEVFF,TGTGCCAGCATAGCAGCTAACATGAACACTGAAGTTTTCTTT
-,TRBJ2-7,-,TRBV19,CASSSGRSYEQYF,TGTGCCAGTAGTAGCGGCCGCTCCTACGAGCAGTACTTC
TRBD1,TRBJ1-1,few,TRBV6-5,CASSYRQGAGTEAFF,TGTGCCAGCAGTTACCGACAGGGGGCTGGAACTGAAGCTTTCTTT
-,TRBJ2-7,-,TRBV15,CAKQGAVPYEQYF,TGTGCCAAACAGGGAGCGGTACCCTACGAGCAGTACTTC
-,TRBJ2-1,-,TRBV18,CASSPQGLNNEQFF,TGTGCCAGCTCACCCCAGGGACTCAACAATGAGCAGTTCTTC
-,TRBJ1-2,-,TRBV7-9,CASSPQGEGYGYTF,TGTGCCAGCAGCCCTCAAGGGGAGGGCTATGGCTACACCTTC
-,TRBJ2-1,-,TRBV6-2/TRBV6-3,CASSLWGQDEQFF,TGTGCCAGCAGTCTCTGGGGGCAGGATGAGCAGTTCTTC
-,TRBJ1-5,-,TRBV5-8,CASSPGQSHQPQHF,TGTGCCAGCAGCCCAGGACAGTCCCATCAGCCCCAGCATTTT
-,TRBJ1-1,-,TRBV14,CASSPQMNTEAFF,TGTGCCAGCAGCCCCCAAATGAACACTGAAGCTTTCTTT
-,TRBJ1-5,few,TRBV19,CASTLGGGGESNQPQHF,TGTGCCAGTACCCTGGGAGGCGGGGGCGAGAGCAATCAGCCCCAGCATTTT
TRBD2,TRBJ2-5,-,TRBV15,CATSRDPAGGETQYF,TGTGCCACCAGCAGAGACCCAGCGGGGGGAGAGACCCAGTACTTC
TRBD1,TRBJ2-2,-,TRBV19,CASSIPSGQGNTGELFF,TGTGCCAGTAGTATACCCTCGGGACAGGGAAACACCGGGGAGCTGTTTTTT
TRBD1,TRBJ1-2,-,TRBV27,CASRTGGSYGYTF,TGTGCCAGCAGGACAGGGGGATCCTATGGCTACACCTTC
TRBD1,TRBJ2-3,-,TRBV6-2/TRBV6-3,CASSYTTGASTDTQYF,TGTGCCAGCAGTTATACGACAGGGGCGAGCACAGATACGCAGTATTTT
TRBD2,TRBJ2-5,-,TRBV5-1,CASSFGGQETQYF,TGCGCCAGCAGCTTCGGGGGGCAAGAGACCCAGTACTTC
TRBD1,TRBJ1-3,-,TRBV18,CASSLDRGRFGNTIYF,TGTGCCAGCTCACTGGACAGGGGGCGCTTTGGAAACACCATATATTTT
-,TRBJ2-1,-,TRBV27,CASSPGTYSYNEQFF,TGTGCCAGCAGTCCCGGGACATACTCCTACAATGAGCAGTTCTTC
TRBD1,TRBJ1-1,-,TRBV7-9,CASSFDRDTEAFF,TGTGCCAGCAGCTTCGACAGGGACACTGAAGCTTTCTTT
-,TRBJ2-7,-,TRBV19,CASSIRKSRAATYEQYF,TGTGCCAGTAGTATAAGGAAGAGCAGAGCGGCTACCTACGAGCAGTACTTC
TRBD1,TRBJ1-2,-,TRBV10-3,CAISETTGEKYGYTF,TGTGCCATCAGTGAGACGACAGGGGAGAAGTATGGCTACACCTTC
-,TRBJ1-5,once,TRBV28,CASTYPYSNQPQHF,TGTGCCAGCACCTACCCCTATAGCAATCAGCCCCAGCATTTT
-,TRBJ1-6,-,TRBV2,CASSDGVSPLHF,TGTGCCAGCAGTGACGGGGTTTCACCCCTCCACTTT
TRBD2,TRBJ2-7,-,TRBV5-1,CASSTSGRDEQYF,TGCGCCAGCAGTACTAGCGGGAGGGACGAGCAGTACTTC
TRBD1,TRBJ1-1,-,TRBV18,CASSLDRVENTEAFF,TGTGCCAGCTCACTCGACAGGGTAGAGAACACTGAAGCTTTCTTT
TRBD1,TRBJ2-5,-,TRBV27,CASSLNFGQGGETQYF,TGTGCCAGCAGTTTAAATTTCGGACAGGGCGGGGAGACCCAGTACTTC
-,TRBJ1-1,-,TRBV27,CASSLPGIAEAFF,TGTGCCAGCAGTTTACCGGGGATAGCTGAAGCTTTCTTT
TRBD2,TRBJ2-2,once,TRBV3-1/TRBV3-2,CASSQVLADTGELFF,TGTGCCAGCAGCCAAGTCCTAGCGGACACCGGGGAGCTGTTTTTT
-,TRBJ1-1,-,TRBV5-1,CASSLSGKGTEAFF,TGCGCCAGCAGCTTGTCCGGGAAGGGAACTGAAGCTTTCTTT
-,TRBJ1-6,-,TRBV19,CASSIRGADSPLHF,TGTGCCAGTAGTATTCGCGGAGCGGATTCACCCCTCCACTTT
-,TRBJ1-3,-,TRBV30,CAWQNDRSSGNTIYF,TGTGCCTGGCAAAATGACAGGAGCTCTGGAAACACCATATATTTT
-,TRBJ1-2,few,TRBV7-2,CASSLSFGGGLTGYGYTF,TGTGCCAGCAGCTTATCATTCGGCGGGGGGCTAACCGGGTATGGCTACACCTTC
-,TRBJ2-3,-,TRBV5-6,CASSLVASVDTQYF,TGTGCCAGCAGCTTGGTGGCTAGTGTGGATACGCAGTATTTT
-,TRBJ1-5,-,TRBV30,CAWSSQGLRQPQHF,TGTGCCTGGAGCTCACAGGGTCTCCGGCAGCCCCAGCATTTT
-,TRBJ2-1,-,TRBV5-4,CASSRPTDEQFF,TGTGCCAGCAGCCGCCCTACGGATGAGCAGTTCTTC
-,TRBJ2-2,-,TRBV19,CASSGRGNTGELFF,TGTGCCAGTAGTGGTAGGGGAAACACCGGGGAGCTGTTTTTT
TRBD1,TRBJ1-5,-,TRBV30,CAWSRDSDQPQHF,TGTGCCTGGAGTCGGGACAGCGATCAGCCCCAGCATTTT
TRBD2,TRBJ2-1,-,TRBV4-3,CASSQDGAGGIISYNEQFF,TGCGCCAGCAGCCAAGATGGGGCGGGGGGAATTATCTCCTACAATGAGCAGTTCTTC
TRBD1,TRBJ1-3,-,TRBV6-1,CASSVNRGSTGNTIYF,TGTGCCAGCAGTGTGAACAGGGGATCTACTGGAAACACCATATATTTT
-,TRBJ1-1,-,TRBV13,CASSRRGENTEAFF,TGTGCCAGCAGCCGGCGGGGGGAGAACACTGAAGCTTTCTTT
-,TRBJ1-2,-,TRBV19,CASSTTGGDYGYTF,TGTGCCAGTAGTACAACGGGGGGGGACTATGGCTACACCTTC
-,TRBJ1-1,-,TRBV10-3,CAISVGGDMNTEAFF,TGTGCCATCAGTGTCGGGGGGGACATGAACACTGAAGCTTTCTTT
TRBD2,TRBJ2-3,-,TRBV5-1,CASSLRTSGGTSTDTQYF,TGCGCCAGCAGCTTACGGACTAGCGGGGGGACTAGCACAGATACGCAGTATTTT
TRBD1,TRBJ1-2,-,TRBV10-2,CASSATGTGAVGYTF,TGCGCCAGCAGCGCCACCGGGACAGGGGCAGTAGGCTACACCTTC
-,TRBJ2-7,-,TRBV20-1,CSANHRDEQYF,TGCAGTGCTAACCACAGGGACGAGCAGTACTTC
-,TRBJ2-6,once,TRBV30,CAWSQNLRGPANVLTF,TGTGCCTGGAGCCAAAACCTAAGGGGCCCTGCCAACGTCCTGACTTTC
TRBD2,TRBJ2-2,-,TRBV5-1,CASSWGLAGSTGELFF,TGCGCCAGCAGCTGGGGCCTAGCGGGATCTACCGGGGAGCTGTTTTTT
TRBD1,TRBJ1-3,-,TRBV10-2,CASSEGQGNWGNTIYF,TGCGCCAGCAGCGAGGGACAGGGAAATTGGGGAAACACCATATATTTT
TRBD1,TRBJ1-4,few,TRBV6-1,CASSEAWTGGGKLFF,TGTGCCAGCAGTGAAGCCTGGACAGGGGGAGGAAAACTGTTTTTT